This passage covers 24 T cell receptor beta chains from one sample sequenced in a study of spatial heterogeneity in lung cancer. The time point was: sample taken at primary tumor resection. TCRdb reanalysed the 5' RACE reads using MiXCR and keeps one entry per CDR3 protein. Of some 3,000 distinct CDR3 sequences listed, 4.7% are singletons. The sample here was normal lung tissue next to the tumor, taken at surgery. The receptor source for this set is a male donor with early-stage non-small cell lung cancer.

This clonotype is termed medium-sized. V gene TRBV12-3 or TRBV12-4 combines with J gene TRBJ2-1; D remains unclear. CDR3 size: 14 residues. The ends were cut back, 6 bases at V and 0 bases at J, with 9 bases in the middle. CDR3 in amino acids: CASRGADSYNEQFF. CDR3 bases: TGTGCCAGCAGAGGAGCTGACTCCTACAATGAGCAGTTCTTC.

By sample fraction, this clonotype is medium-sized. The chain combines TRBV20-1 with TRBJ2-2; D unresolved. Trimming took 5 bases from V and 0 from J, leaving 7 bases between them. This CDR3 contains 13 residues. Germline CDR1 reads DFQATT; CDR2 reads SNEGSKA (reference sequence). The CDR3: CSAPSPNTGELFF. The CDR3 nucleotides are TGCAGTGCTCCCAGCCCGAACACCGGGGAGCTGTTTTTT.

This clonotype was detected only a few times. This chain joins TRBV9 and TRBJ2-1, with D hard to call. Trimming stripped 2 bases from V and 4 bases from J, with 10 bases between. Germline V lookup: CDR1 SGDLS, CDR2 YYNGEE. This CDR3 contains 14 residues. The CDR3 bases are TGTGCCAGCAGCGTGGGAACCGGGTACAATGAGCAGTTCTTC. Protein product: CASSVGTGYNEQFF.

In this sample, this clonotype is medium-sized. The chain carries TRBV20-1 and TRBJ2-1; 10 bases align to TRBD2. Germline CDR1 and CDR2: DFQATT and SNEGSKA (reference sequence). The CDR3 is 11 residues long. Germline trimming cut 6 bases from V and 12 bases from J; bases unmatched to any gene: 5. The CDR3 spells CSAPSGGPQFF. As DNA, the CDR3 is TGCAGTGCACCTAGCGGGGGACCGCAGTTCTTC.

This clonotype came up many times. CDR3 in amino acids: CASGPGGAQETQYF. CDR3 in DNA: TGTGCCAGCGGACCCGGAGGGGCGCAAGAGACCCAGTACTTC. The chain recombines TRBV7-2 with TRBJ2-5; perhaps TRBD2 as D (6 bases). Germline V lookup: CDR1 SGHTA, CDR2 FQGNSA. The V gene lost 8 bases and the J gene lost 2 bases, with 15 bases spanning the gap. The CDR3 covers 14 residues.

This clonotype is labeled medium-sized. The V call is TRBV5-1, the J call TRBJ2-1; possibly TRBD2 for D (6 bases). CDR1 and CDR2 from the germline V gene are SGHRS and YFSETQ. The CDR3 spans 13 residues. Trimming left V 4 bases short and J 7 bases short, with 12 bases between. CDR3 region: CASSSRAGNEQFF. In DNA form, the CDR3 reads TGCGCCAGCAGCAGCAGGGCGGGGAATGAGCAGTTCTTC.

This clonotype rates as medium-sized. This sequence joins TRBV28 and TRBJ2-6; D assignment may be TRBD1 or TRBD2 (5 bases each). There are 19 residues in the CDR3. V was trimmed by 3 bases and J by 0 bases, leaving 18 bases between them. Germline V lookup: CDR1 MDHEN, CDR2 SYDVKM. CDR3 loop: CASSLGDRQYISGANVLTF. The CDR3 DNA sequence: TGTGCCAGCAGTTTGGGGGACCGACAGTATATCTCTGGGGCCAACGTCCTGACTTTC.

By frequency in the sample, this clonotype is medium-sized. The chain uses TRBV18 and TRBJ1-2; 8 bases line up with TRBD1. The CDR3 sequence is 16 residues long. Germline values: CDR1 KGHSH, CDR2 LQKENI. Losses at the gene ends were 3 bases for V and 4 bases for J; bases not matched to a gene: 10. Here the CDR3 DNA reads TGTGCCAGCTCACCTGGGGGGACAGGAAGAATCTATGGCTACACCTTC. Translation gives CASSPGGTGRIYGYTF. Complete variable domain (other parts from reference TRBV18 and TRBJ1-2): NAGVMQNPRHLVRRRGQEARLRCSPMKGHSHVYWYRQLPEEGLKFMVYLQKENIIDESGMPKERFSAEFPKEGPSILRIQQVVRGDSAAYFCASSPGGTGRIYGYTFGSGTRLTVV.

This clonotype is deemed medium-sized. The rearrangement joins TRBV29-1 to TRBJ2-1; tentatively, D is TRBD1 (6 bases). Germline CDR1 reads SQVTM; CDR2 reads ANQGSEA. Trimming took 4 bases from V and 4 from J, leaving 11 bases between them. The CDR3 contains 13 residues. CDR3 in amino acids: CSVVNRVYNEQFF. In DNA form, the CDR3 reads TGCAGCGTTGTGAACAGGGTATACAATGAGCAGTTCTTC.

V usage is TRBV7-2 and J usage is TRBJ2-3; D tentatively reads TRBD1 or TRBD2 (5 bases each). CDR3 size: 16 residues. V was trimmed by 5 bases and J by 2 bases, leaving 17 bases between them. The germline V gene has CDR1 SGHTA and CDR2 FQGNSA. The DNA of the CDR3 is TGTGCCAGCAGCGCGCAGGGTCGGGGTATCACAGATACGCAGTATTTT. Translating it yields CASSAQGRGITDTQYF.

This clonotype is medium-sized (0.01 to 0.1%) in the sample. This chain links TRBV27 with TRBJ1-1, with no clear D. V shed 6 bases and J shed 8 bases, with 13 bases lying between them. There are 12 residues in the CDR3. The germline V gene encodes CDR1 MNHEY and CDR2 SMNVEV (reference sequence). The CDR3 protein is CASRATSLEAFF. The CDR3 region has the DNA TGTGCCAGCAGGGCGACAAGTCTGGAAGCTTTCTTT.

In this sample, this clonotype turned up a few times. The rearrangement uses TRBV11-2 and TRBJ1-1; D may be TRBD1 (5 bases). The CDR3 covers 12 residues. V gave up 3 bases and J gave up 10 bases, with 12 bases separating them. Per germline, CDR1 SGHAT and CDR2 FQNNGV. CDR3 sequence reads: CASSLFAGRAFF. DNA for the CDR3: TGTGCCAGCAGCTTGTTCGCAGGGAGAGCTTTCTTT. Full variable domain (rest looked up from reference TRBV11-2 and TRBJ1-1): EAGVAQSPRYKIIEKRQSVAFWCNPISGHATLYWYQQILGQGPKLLIQFQNNGVVDDSQLPKDRFSAERLKGVDSTLKIQPAKLEDSAVYLCASSLFAGRAFFGQGTRLTVV.

This clonotype ranks as medium-sized. The genes are TRBV21-1 and TRBJ2-2; the listed D gene, TRBD1, was not tested against the DNA. TRBV21-1 is designated a pseudogene. This CDR3 contains 11 residues. DNA for the CDR3: TGTGCCAGCACCCCTCCCGGGGAGCTGTTTTTT. Translation: CASTPPGELFF.

This clonotype was counted many times. The chain combines TRBV7-2 with TRBJ1-3, with D unresolved. CDR3 size: 14 residues. In germline, CDR1 is SGHTA, CDR2 FQGNSA. V lost 1 base and J lost 4, with 8 bases in between. CDR3 nucleotide sequence: TGTGCCAGCAGCTTAGGGACGGACGGAAACACCATATATTTT. This gives the protein CASSLGTDGNTIYF.

This clonotype showed up many times. This rearrangement joins TRBV6-5 to TRBJ2-7; D call uncertain. The V end was cut by 6 bases, the J end by 3 bases, with 15 bases between. The CDR3 loop spans 14 amino acids. Germline V gene data show CDR1 as MNHEY and CDR2 as SVGAGI. DNA of the CDR3: TGTGCCAGCAGCCCTACTATAGGGCTCTACGAGCAGTACTTC. Amino acids: CASSPTIGLYEQYF.

On this clonotype itself: A much larger clone lies a single base off, so this may be a read error. The chain links TRBV5-6 to TRBJ1-2; D gene unclear. CDR3 length: 13 residues. CDR1 is SGHDT, CDR2 YYEEEE, per germline. CDR3 protein: CASSLVFNSGCTF. DNA of the CDR3: TGTGCCAGCAGCTTGGTTTTTAACAGTGGCTGCACCTTC. The variable domain in full, completed from reference TRBV5-6 and TRBJ1-2, reads DAGVTQSPTHLIKTRGQQVTLRCSPKSGHDTVSWYQQALGQGPQFIFQYYEEEERQRGNFPDRFSGHQFPNYSSELNVNALLLGDSALYLCASSLVFNSGCTFGSGTRLTVV.

The chain links TRBV7-3 to TRBJ1-2; 7 positions agree with TRBD1. CDR1 SGHTA and CDR2 FQGTGA come from the germline V gene. V dropped 4 bases and J dropped 7; count of bases not matched to a gene: 3. The CDR3 runs to 12 residues. For the CDR3, the DNA is TGTGCCAGCAGCTCTGGGACAGTTGGCTACACCTTC. Its translation is CASSSGTVGYTF.

This clonotype is categorized as medium-sized. The V and J genes are TRBV20-1 and TRBJ2-5; possibly TRBD2 for D (6 bases). V was cut by 1 base and J by 4 bases, with 10 bases left in between. Germline CDR1 and CDR2: DFQATT and SNEGSKA (reference sequence). This CDR3 is 13 amino acids long. CDR3 nucleotide sequence: TGCAGTGCTAGAGTAGGAGGGCGAGAGACCCAGTACTTC. Translated, it gives CSARVGGRETQYF.

Sample share makes this clonotype medium-sized (0.01 to 0.1%). V usage is TRBV9 and J usage is TRBJ2-1, with no clear D. CDR3 length equals 15 residues. Germline CDR1 is SGDLS and CDR2 is YYNGEE. Trimming shortened V by 3 bases and J by 8 bases, and 18 bases separated the two germline ends. CDR3 DNA: TGTGCCAGCAGCGCCGTATTGAGCAGGTACGATGAGCAGTTCTTC. Its protein product is CASSAVLSRYDEQFF.

This clonotype was seen a few times. The V call is TRBV15, the J call TRBJ2-1; tentative D call: TRBD2 (5 bases). This CDR3 has 15 residues. Trimming took 0 bases from V and 6 from J, leaving 12 bases between them. From germline, CDR1 is LNHNV and CDR2 YYDKDF (reference sequence). The CDR3 DNA reads as TGTGCCACCAGCAGAGATCCCTTCACTAGCAATGAGCAGTTCTTC. This translates into CATSRDPFTSNEQFF. Looking up the rest from reference TRBV15 and TRBJ2-1 gives the full variable domain: DAMVIQNPRYQVTQFGKPVTLSCSQTLNHNVMYWYQQKSSQAPKLLFHYYDKDFNNEADTPDNFQSRRPNTSFCFLDIRSPGLGDTAMYLCATSRDPFTSNEQFFGPGTRLTVL.

This clonotype is deemed medium-sized. J is TRBJ2-1 and V is TRBV5-1, with 10 bases fitting TRBD2. After removal of 1 base from V and 7 bases from J, the junction contained 8 bases not matched to a gene. There are 16 residues in the CDR3. Germline V gene data show CDR1 as SGHRS and CDR2 as YFSETQ. In DNA, the CDR3 is TGCGCCAGCAGCTTGCAGGCTAGCGGGAGATTGAATGAGCAGTTCTTC. Its translation is CASSLQASGRLNEQFF.

This clonotype is judged large. This sequence joins TRBV12-2 and TRBJ1-2; the table's D call of TRBD1 was not tested on the DNA. TRBV12-2 is assigned pseudogene status. This CDR3 contains 16 residues. The DNA of the CDR3 is TGTGCAAGTCGCTTAGCCCACCCCGACAGGGACGATGGCTACACCTTC. This encodes CASRLAHPDRDDGYTF.

The chain uses TRBV24-1 and TRBJ2-2; D remains unclear. The CDR3 has 15 residues. CDR1 and CDR2 (germline): KGHDR, SFDVKD. V lost 2 bases to trimming and J lost 0 bases, with 6 bases between them. The CDR3: CATSDSITNTGELFF. CDR3 DNA: TGTGCCACCAGTGATTCAATAACGAACACCGGGGAGCTGTTTTTT.

This clonotype is termed medium-sized (0.01 to 0.1%). V and J are TRBV19 and TRBJ2-1; 12 bases are shared with TRBD1. With 5 bases clipped from V and 9 bases from J, the junction kept 8 bases outside the gene matches. Germline CDR1 and CDR2: LNHDA and SQIVND (reference sequence). This CDR3 comprises 15 residues. In DNA, the CDR3 is TGTGCCAGTAGTTCGGGACAGGGGGCCGTAGGTGAGCAGTTCTTC. Residues: CASSSGQGAVGEQFF.